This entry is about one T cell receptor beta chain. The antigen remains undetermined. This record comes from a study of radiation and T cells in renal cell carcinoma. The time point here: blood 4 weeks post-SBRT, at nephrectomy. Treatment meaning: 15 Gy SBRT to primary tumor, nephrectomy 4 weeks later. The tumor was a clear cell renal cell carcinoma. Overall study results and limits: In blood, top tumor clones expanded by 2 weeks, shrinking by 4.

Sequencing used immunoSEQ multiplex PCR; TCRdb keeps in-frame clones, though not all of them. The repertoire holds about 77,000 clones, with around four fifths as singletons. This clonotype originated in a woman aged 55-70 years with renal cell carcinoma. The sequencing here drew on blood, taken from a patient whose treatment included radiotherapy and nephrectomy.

This chain's CDR3 is CASSQKTLTVSDTQYF. In DNA form, the CDR3 reads TGTGCCAGCAGCCAAAAGACATTAACTGTCTCGGATACGCAGTATTTT. The chain carries TRBV4-2 and TRBJ2-3; D remains ambiguous. V was trimmed by 2 bases and J by 6 bases, leaving 18 bases between them. The germline V gene encodes CDR1 LGHNA and CDR2 YNFKEQ. There are 16 residues in the CDR3.